This T cell receptor (beta chain) was retrieved from a study of tumor-infiltrating lymphocytes in primary liver carcinoma. Broader study findings: Tumor region pairs outstripped tumor-adjacent and tumor-blood pairs in overlap.

Worth noting for this clonotype: The antigen is not known.

cDNA specific to TCR beta was made from about 550 ng of total RNA, with a constant-region primer employed for priming. Nested multiplex PCR, run for three rounds with slightly modified ARM-PCR, yielded TCR beta libraries. With TRBV1-TRBV30 forward primers and a C-beta reverse primer, the first two PCR rounds were run for about 10 cycles each. A single record per CDR3 protein comes from TCRdb applying MiXCR to the multiplex PCR reads. This table holds about 54,000 distinct CDR3 sequences, about 73% found once. The CDR3 consists of 13 residues. Germline V gene data show CDR1 as LNHDA and CDR2 as SQIVND (reference sequence). V lost 5 bases, J lost 1 base, and 8 bases lay in between. From roughly 18-30 mg of unsorted bulk tissue, DNA and RNA were co-extracted together.

The chain couples TRBV19 to TRBJ1-1; D unresolved. Sequenced material: liver tumor tissue from sampling region 2. The subset is: tumor region T2, inferior pole. The clonotype was recovered from a man between 40 and 49 years old with primary liver carcinoma and hepatitis B virus infection. The CDR3 coding sequence is TGTGCCAGTAGTCAAAGGGAGAACACTGAAGCTTTCTTT. Its translation: CASSQRENTEAFF.